The next 2 T cell receptor beta chains were all read from a single sample in a study of patients and donors after allogeneic stem cell transplantation (dated by TCRdb to between 2020 and 2021). Receptors were amplified or captured by RT-PCR. The sample was run on a NextSeq 550. TCRdb's own reprocessing of the public reads used fastp at Q25 and MiXCR and kept productive beta chains. Duplicate CDR3 protein sequences are folded into a single record with the most common DNA and genes. The sample table holds about 230,000 distinct CDR3 sequences, of which around 14% were seen once. The ten biggest clones cover 11% of the sample. Sequenced sample: blood, either unsorted or a sorted T cell fraction (not recorded which). The receptors come from a human donor who was either an allogeneic HSCT recipient or a stem cell or donor lymphocyte infusion donor (not recorded which). It is not recorded whose cells these are; they may come from a transplant donor.

The chain links TRBV6-1 to TRBJ1-1, with D uncertain. The CDR3 extends over 16 amino acids. V was trimmed by 6 bases and J by 3 bases, leaving 20 bases between them. Germline CDR1 is MNHNS and CDR2 is SASEGT. In DNA form, the CDR3 reads TGTGCCAGCAGGAGGATAGTCAGGCCTAGCTACACTGAAGCTTTCTTT. This translates into CASRRIVRPSYTEAFF.

V is TRBV18 and J is TRBJ2-6; D possibly corresponds to TRBD1 (5 bases). Per germline, CDR1 KGHSH and CDR2 LQKENI. This CDR3 region has 19 residues. V lost 3 bases to trimming and J lost 0 bases, with 18 bases between them. CDR3 nucleotides: TGTGCCAGCTCACCTCTCTCAGTGCGGCAGGGCTCTGGGGCCAACGTCCTGACTTTC. This encodes CASSPLSVRQGSGANVLTF.